This T cell receptor beta chain was recorded in a study of blood T cell repertoires in COVID-19. Looking at the study overall: The samples span acute and convalescent COVID-19 from the United States, Italy and Spain.

V trimming: 4 bases; J trimming: 8 bases; junction bases outside the gene matches: 8. Germline CDR1 reads SGHRS; CDR2 reads YFSETQ. The CDR3 consists of 14 residues. This clone was recorded once. In the study's own analysis: Estimated nucleated cell counts came from reference gene primer amplification. The table came from immunoSEQ multiplex PCR; TCRdb's copy has only in-frame clones and leaves some out. V and J calls and clone size come straight from that table; D and trimming were deduced from the DNA. The sample carries 110,000 or so clones, roughly 80% recorded once. The clonotype comes from a middle-aged man with acute or convalescent COVID-19. The chain carries TRBV5-1 and TRBJ1-4, with TRBD1 identical over 7 bases. Sequences were obtained from peripheral blood. The CDR3 spells CASSTGDRVEKLFF. The CDR3 nucleotides are TGCGCCAGCAGCACTGGAGACAGGGTAGAAAAACTGTTTTTT.